This T cell receptor (beta chain) was identified in a study of healthy donors' naive CD4 and CD8 T cells. Germline V CDR1 and CDR2: SQVTM, ANQGSEA. The CDR3 has 14 amino acids. Trimming took 8 bases from V and 5 from J; bases not matched to a gene: 8. TCR libraries were built from 500 to 550 ng of total RNA by linear amplification. TCRdb re-called the reads through MiXCR, storing one row per CDR3 protein. Here the sample spans 180,000 or so distinct CDR3 sequences, 74% being singletons. The sequenced material came from naive CD4+ and CD8+ T cells sorted from blood, pooled from several donors. The genes are TRBV29-1 and TRBJ2-1, with 11 bases matching TRBD1. This receptor was obtained from a pool of human donors in good health; the sample pools cells from several healthy donors. The DNA of the CDR3 is TGCAGCCATGGATGGACAGGGGGCCACAATGAGCAGTTCTTC. The encoded protein is CSHGWTGGHNEQFF.